This T cell receptor (beta chain) originates from a study of blood T cell repertoires in COVID-19. Across the study: There were acute and convalescent COVID-19 samples, and they came from the United States, Italy and Spain. In each case, the material was cDNA or gDNA derived from T cells, B-cell-depleted T cells, or PBMCs.

TCRdb's copy holds only in-frame clones and misses some; the assay was immunoSEQ multiplex PCR. This sample has nearly 200,000 clones, with just under 85% found just once. This clone was detected once. The sequencing sample was made of peripheral blood. The receptor comes from a woman in her 70s with active or convalescent COVID-19.

The DNA for the CDR3 is TGTGCCAGCAGTTTAAGACAGGGAAACTATGGCTACACCTTC. Protein: CASSLRQGNYGYTF. The chain carries TRBV27 and TRBJ1-2; TRBD1 agrees at 7 bases. V trimming: 2 bases; J trimming: 2 bases; junction bases outside the gene matches: 2. Looked up from germline, CDR1 is MNHEY and CDR2 is SMNVEV (reference sequence). This CDR3 spans 14 amino acids.